This T cell receptor (beta chain) emerged from a study of cytotoxic CD8 clonotypes in ibrutinib-treated CLL. Study results and caveats: In sustained-remission versus progressing patients, sampling times differed.

On this clone itself: As yet, its antigen is unknown.

Some clones are missing from TCRdb's copy, which holds only in-frame ones; the method was immunoSEQ multiplex PCR. The sample has 160,000 or so clones; roughly 80% are singletons. Looked up from germline, CDR1 is LNHNV and CDR2 is YYDKDF (reference sequence). The length of the CDR3 is 21 residues. The V gene end was trimmed by 0 bases and the J gene end by 2 bases; junction bases not matched to a gene: 16. Sequenced here: PBMCs, sampled after 24 months of ibrutinib treatment. The source is a human donor with chronic lymphocytic leukemia. This chain uses TRBV15 with TRBJ1-5; 10 positions match TRBD1. The CDR3, as DNA: TGTGCCACCAGCAGAGAGGTCAACCCGGGACAGGGGTTGTTCGGCAATCAGCCCCAGCATTTT. Protein: CATSREVNPGQGLFGNQPQHF. Using reference TRBV15 and TRBJ1-5 for the parts outside the CDR3, the full variable domain is DAMVIQNPRYQVTQFGKPVTLSCSQTLNHNVMYWYQQKSSQAPKLLFHYYDKDFNNEADTPDNFQSRRPNTSFCFLDIRSPGLGDTAMYLCATSREVNPGQGLFGNQPQHFGDGTRLSIL.